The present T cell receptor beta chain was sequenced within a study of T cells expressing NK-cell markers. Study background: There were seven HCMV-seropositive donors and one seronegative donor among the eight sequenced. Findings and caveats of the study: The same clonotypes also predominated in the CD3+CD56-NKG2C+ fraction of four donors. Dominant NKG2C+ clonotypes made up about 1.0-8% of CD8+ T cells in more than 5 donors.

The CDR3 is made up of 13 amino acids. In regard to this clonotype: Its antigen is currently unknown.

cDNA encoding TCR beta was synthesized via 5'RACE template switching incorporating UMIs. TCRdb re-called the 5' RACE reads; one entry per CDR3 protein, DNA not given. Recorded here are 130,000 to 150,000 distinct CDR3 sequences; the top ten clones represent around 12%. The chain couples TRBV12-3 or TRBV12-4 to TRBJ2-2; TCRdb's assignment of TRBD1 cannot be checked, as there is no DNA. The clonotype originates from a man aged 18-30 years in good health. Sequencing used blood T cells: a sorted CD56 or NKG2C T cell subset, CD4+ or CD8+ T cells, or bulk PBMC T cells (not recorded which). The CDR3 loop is CASSDRGAGELFF.